This entry lists 26 T cell receptor beta chains sequenced from one sample in a study of beta chain features in type 1 diabetes. The sequenced template was cDNA made from the entire isolated RNA. TCRdb's table, derived via immunoSEQ multiplex PCR, lists solely in-frame clones and lacks some. Among 390,000 or so clones listed, approximately 15% were seen once. Material: naive CD4+ T cells from blood. Receptors were obtained from a man in his thirties or forties in good health.

V is TRBV7-2 and J is TRBJ1-6, with 10 nucleotides matching TRBD1. The CDR3 has 15 amino acids. J lost 9 bases, V lost 4 bases, and 6 bases had no gene match. Germline values: CDR1 SGHTA, CDR2 FQGNSA. For the CDR3, the DNA is TGTGCCAGCAGCTCGCAGACAGGGGGCTCTTCACCCCTCCACTTT. Protein sequence: CASSSQTGGSSPLHF.

The V and J genes are TRBV18 and TRBJ2-7, with TRBD2 matching over 7 bases. The CDR3 loop spans 16 amino acids. Trimming removed 6 bases from V and 0 bases from J; junction bases left unmatched: 11. Germline V gene sequence: CDR1 KGHSH, CDR2 LQKENI. The CDR3 DNA reads as TGTGCCAGCTCTGCTTTGAGCGGGACGAGCTCCTACGAGCAGTACGTC. Translated, it gives CASSALSGTSSYEQYV.

This clone was detected a few times. The chain employs TRBV29-1 and TRBJ2-7; 8 bases map to TRBD1. Germline lookup yields CDR1 SQVTM and CDR2 ANQGSEA. V shed 6 bases, J shed 2 bases, and the junction held 6 bases outside the gene matches. This CDR3 has 13 residues. CDR3: CSVLDRGPYEQYF. DNA for the CDR3: TGCAGCGTCCTTGACAGGGGTCCCTACGAGCAGTACTTC.

This clone was observed a few times. The V and J genes are TRBV9 and TRBJ1-2; perhaps TRBD1 as D (6 bases). Between the trimmed V and J ends, which lost 3 bases and 7 bases, there was a span of 19 bases. Germline V CDR1 and CDR2: SGDLS, YYNGEE. The CDR3 runs to 15 residues. CDR3 protein: CASSARDHTGFGYTF. As DNA, the CDR3 is TGTGCCAGCAGCGCTAGAGATCACACAGGGTTTGGCTACACCTTC.

The chain is built from TRBV2 and TRBJ2-7, with 9 bases aligning to TRBD1. Germline CDR1 SNHLY, CDR2 FYNNEI. This CDR3 region has 14 residues. V lost 3 bases to trimming and J lost 5 bases; unmatched junction nucleotides: 5. The CDR3 loop is CASSEWTGVDEQYF. The CDR3, as DNA: TGTGCCAGCAGTGAGTGGACAGGGGTCGACGAGCAGTACTTC. The entire variable domain, with the rest obtained from reference TRBV2 and TRBJ2-7, is as follows: EPEVTQTPSHQVTQMGQEVILRCVPISNHLYFYWYRQILGQKVEFLVSFYNNEISEKSEIFDDQFSVERPDGSNFTLKIRSTKLEDSAMYFCASSEWTGVDEQYFGPGTRLTVT.

The chain is built from TRBV4-3 and TRBJ2-5; the match to TRBD2 covers 7 bases. Germline V gives CDR1 LGHNA, CDR2 YSLEER. The junction had 11 bases not matched to a gene; V was cut back by 0 bases and J by 4 bases. The CDR3 covers 17 residues. This CDR3 reads CASSQDRGEGVGETQYF. The CDR3 region has the DNA TGCGCCAGCAGCCAAGATCGAGGGGAGGGAGTAGGAGAGACCCAGTACTTC.

The chain employs TRBV18 and TRBJ2-1; D perhaps matches TRBD2 (5 bases). There are 14 residues in the CDR3. The germline gives CDR1 KGHSH, CDR2 LQKENI. V lost 6 bases to trimming and J lost 3 bases, with 12 bases between them. The CDR3 spells CASSRGPDYNEQFF. CDR3 DNA sequence: TGTGCCAGCTCGCGAGGGCCGGACTACAATGAGCAGTTCTTC.

V is TRBV5-6 and J is TRBJ1-2; a weak D match, TRBD1 (5 bases). CDR3 size: 14 residues. V lost 5 bases and J 7 bases, leaving 18 bases between the germline ends. CDR1 and CDR2 from the germline V gene are SGHDT and YYEEEE. The CDR3 region has the DNA TGTGCCAGCAGTCAGGGATCGTTTAGGGGTGGCTACACCTTC. It is translated as CASSQGSFRGGYTF.

This clone was observed a few times. The V gene is TRBV7-9, the J gene TRBJ1-4; tentative D call: TRBD1 (6 bases). V gave up 5 bases and J gave up 0 bases, with 10 bases separating them. CDR3 length equals 15 residues. CDR1 and CDR2 (germline): SEHNR, FQNEAQ (reference sequence). The CDR3 DNA reads TGTGCCAGCAGCCCGGACAGAGCAACTAATGAAAAACTGTTTTTT. This sequence encodes CASSPDRATNEKLFF. Full variable domain (remainder filled in from reference TRBV7-9 and TRBJ1-4): DTGVSQNPRHKITKRGQNVTFRCDPISEHNRLYWYRQTLGQGPEFLTYFQNEAQLEKSRLLSDRFSAERPKGSFSTLEIQRTEQGDSAMYLCASSPDRATNEKLFFGSGTQLSVL.

This clone has only a few counts. Distinct nucleotide sequences in the sample also encode this CDR3. The rearrangement joins TRBV30 to TRBJ2-2; D is undetermined. CDR1 is GTSNPN, CDR2 SVGIG, per germline (reference sequence). V was shortened by 2 bases and J by 6 bases, with 4 bases between the two germline ends. The CDR3 runs 11 residues. The CDR3 sequence: CAWSRAGELFF. Here the CDR3 DNA reads TGTGCCTGGAGTAGGGCCGGGGAGCTGTTTTTT. The variable domain in full, completed from reference TRBV30 and TRBJ2-2, reads SQTIHQWPATLVQPVGSPLSLECTVEGTSNPNLYWYRQAAGRGLQLLFYSVGIGQISSEVPQNLSASRPQDRQFILSSKKLLLSDSGFYLCAWSRAGELFFGEGSRLTVL.

The chain combines TRBV25-1 with TRBJ1-2; no clear D gene. Per the germline V gene, CDR1 is MGHDK and CDR2 is SYGVNS. This CDR3 is 14 amino acids long. The ends were cut back, 7 bases at V and 7 bases at J, with 19 bases in the middle. The CDR3 loop reads CASTPWGGTGGYTF. CDR3 DNA: TGTGCCAGCACCCCATGGGGTGGAACGGGTGGCTACACCTTC.

The rearrangement links TRBV4-1 to TRBJ2-1, with TRBD2 identical over 9 bases. Germline V gene sequence: CDR1 MGHRA, CDR2 YSYEKL. The V gene end was trimmed by 0 bases and the J gene end by 4 bases; junction bases not matched to a gene: 7. This CDR3 contains 17 residues. CDR3 nucleotides: TGCGCCAGCAGCCAAGATGTTCAGCGGGGGGATTACAATGAGCAGTTCTTC. This sequence encodes CASSQDVQRGDYNEQFF.

This clone has more than one count but fewer than ten. A much larger clone sits a single nucleotide away, making a read error possible. Additional DNA sequences in this sample encode the identical CDR3. V gene TRBV10-3 combines with J gene TRBJ2-5; D unclear. This CDR3 region has 12 residues. With 0 bases removed from V and 5 bases from J, the gap between germline ends came to 4 bases. The germline V gene encodes CDR1 ENHRY and CDR2 SYGVKD. The CDR3 region has the DNA TGTGCCATCAGTGAGTCCGGGGAGACCCAGTACTTC. Encoded protein: CAISESGETQYF.

The chain joins TRBV4-3 to TRBJ2-1, with D tentatively TRBD2 (5 bases). The V end lost 0 bases, the J end lost 7 bases, and 16 bases lay between the germline ends. Germline CDR1 and CDR2: LGHNA and YSLEER. The length of the CDR3 is 16 residues. CDR3 in amino acids: CASSQEVPGLLNEQFF. DNA for the CDR3: TGCGCCAGCAGCCAAGAGGTACCAGGACTTCTTAATGAGCAGTTCTTC.

This chain uses TRBV2 with TRBJ1-2; D gene uncertain. CDR1 is SNHLY and CDR2 is FYNNEI in the germline V gene. The ends were cut back, 6 bases at V and 3 bases at J, with 14 bases in the middle. This CDR3 spans 14 amino acids. The CDR3, as DNA: TGTGCCAGCAGGTTAACAGACTCCTACTATGGCTACACCTTC. It encodes CASRLTDSYYGYTF.

This clone was seen a few times. This chain connects TRBV11-2 to TRBJ2-1, with D possibly TRBD1 on 6 matching bases. CDR1 is SGHAT and CDR2 is FQNNGV in the germline V gene. This CDR3 contains 16 residues. The V gene lost 1 base and the J gene lost 6 bases, with 16 bases spanning the gap. In DNA, the CDR3 is TGTGCCAGCAGCTTAGTCTCAGGGGATATTAGCAATGAGCAGTTCTTC. Encoded protein: CASSLVSGDISNEQFF.

The chain links TRBV5-6 to TRBJ1-2; TRBD1 matches 8 bases. The CDR3 consists of 15 residues. The germline V gene has CDR1 SGHDT and CDR2 YYEEEE. Trimming at V came to 0 bases and at J to 8 bases, leaving 9 bases not matched to a gene. The CDR3 protein is CASSLDQGQAWGYTF. For the CDR3, the DNA is TGTGCCAGCAGCTTGGATCAGGGACAGGCTTGGGGCTACACCTTC.

This clone has more than one count but fewer than ten. This chain uses TRBV29-1 with TRBJ2-5; 8 positions agree with TRBD1. The V gene's germline CDR1 is SQVTM and CDR2 ANQGSEA. This CDR3 spans 15 amino acids. Losses at the gene ends were 6 bases for V and 5 bases for J; bases not matched to a gene: 14. The CDR3 DNA reads as TGCAGCGTCGGCTTATCCGGGACAGGACCCGAGACCCAGTACTTC. Translating it yields CSVGLSGTGPETQYF.

This chain connects TRBV10-3 to TRBJ1-1; D gene uncertain. The CDR3 spans 12 residues. The germline gives CDR1 ENHRY, CDR2 SYGVKD. V lost 7 bases, J lost 4 bases, and 10 bases lay in between. CDR3 loop: CAITVSGTEAFF. CDR3 DNA: TGTGCCATCACTGTGTCGGGCACTGAAGCTTTCTTT.

This clone showed up just a few times. The CDR3 loop is CSGGTSRNYGYTF. CDR3 in DNA: TGCAGCGGAGGGACCTCACGAAACTATGGCTACACCTTC. The V and J genes are TRBV29-1 and TRBJ1-2; perhaps TRBD1 as D (5 bases). V lost 7 bases, J lost 2 bases, and 14 bases lay in between. The CDR3 covers 13 residues. CDR1 is SQVTM and CDR2 is ANQGSEA in the germline V gene.

J is TRBJ2-3 and V is TRBV9; TRBD2 agrees at 14 bases. The CDR3 totals 15 residues. Germline trimming cut 4 bases from V and 9 bases from J; bases unmatched to any gene: 7. Germline lookup yields CDR1 SGDLS and CDR2 YYNGEE. As DNA, the CDR3 is TGTGCCAGCAGCCCCCGACTAGCGGGAGGGCAGACGCAGTATTTT. Translation gives CASSPRLAGGQTQYF. The whole variable domain, remainder taken from reference TRBV9 and TRBJ2-3, is DSGVTQTPKHLITATGQRVTLRCSPRSGDLSVYWYQQSLDQGLQFLIQYYNGEERAKGNILERFSAQQFPDLHSELNLSSLELGDSALYFCASSPRLAGGQTQYFGPGTRLTVL.

This clone showed up just a few times. The chain employs TRBV11-2 and TRBJ2-1; no clear D gene. The V end was cut by 5 bases, the J end by 6 bases, with 14 bases between. CDR3 length: 14 residues. Germline lookup yields CDR1 SGHAT and CDR2 FQNNGV. The DNA of the CDR3 is TGTGCCAGCAGCGGCTCGGTCTCGCGCAATGAGCAGTTCTTC. Translation gives CASSGSVSRNEQFF.

The rearrangement joins TRBV7-2 to TRBJ2-6; possible D gene TRBD2, 7 bases. The CDR3 has 17 amino acids. V was clipped by 4 bases and J by 3 bases, with 16 bases between them. The V gene's germline CDR1 is SGHTA and CDR2 FQGNSA. The CDR3 DNA follows: TGTGCCAGCAGCTCCGATCCGGGGGGCGGTGGGGCCAACGTCCTGACTTTC. Translation gives CASSSDPGGGGANVLTF.

The chain has TRBV15 and TRBJ1-5; possibly TRBD1 for D (6 bases). This CDR3 has 15 residues. The V gene lost 5 bases and the J gene lost 4 bases, with 15 bases spanning the gap. Per germline, CDR1 LNHNV and CDR2 YYDKDF (reference sequence). This CDR3 reads CATSYRGGPNQPQHF. CDR3 DNA: TGTGCCACCAGCTACCGGGGGGGCCCTAATCAGCCCCAGCATTTT.

This chain joins TRBV15 and TRBJ1-6; no clear D gene. Per germline, CDR1 LNHNV and CDR2 YYDKDF (reference sequence). This CDR3 is 14 amino acids long. Trimming removed 1 base from V and 5 bases from J, with 6 bases in between. The CDR3 is CATSRVKDNSPLHF. The CDR3 nucleotides are TGTGCCACCAGCAGAGTAAAGGATAATTCACCCCTCCACTTT.

This clone has just a few counts. V and J are TRBV9 and TRBJ1-1; no clear D. Trimming took off 0 bases at V and 5 bases at J, with 11 bases between the two ends. Germline V gene data show CDR1 as SGDLS and CDR2 as YYNGEE. The CDR3 runs to 14 residues. The CDR3: CASSVGWSMTEAFF. Written as DNA, the CDR3 is TGTGCCAGCAGCGTAGGTTGGAGTATGACTGAAGCTTTCTTT.